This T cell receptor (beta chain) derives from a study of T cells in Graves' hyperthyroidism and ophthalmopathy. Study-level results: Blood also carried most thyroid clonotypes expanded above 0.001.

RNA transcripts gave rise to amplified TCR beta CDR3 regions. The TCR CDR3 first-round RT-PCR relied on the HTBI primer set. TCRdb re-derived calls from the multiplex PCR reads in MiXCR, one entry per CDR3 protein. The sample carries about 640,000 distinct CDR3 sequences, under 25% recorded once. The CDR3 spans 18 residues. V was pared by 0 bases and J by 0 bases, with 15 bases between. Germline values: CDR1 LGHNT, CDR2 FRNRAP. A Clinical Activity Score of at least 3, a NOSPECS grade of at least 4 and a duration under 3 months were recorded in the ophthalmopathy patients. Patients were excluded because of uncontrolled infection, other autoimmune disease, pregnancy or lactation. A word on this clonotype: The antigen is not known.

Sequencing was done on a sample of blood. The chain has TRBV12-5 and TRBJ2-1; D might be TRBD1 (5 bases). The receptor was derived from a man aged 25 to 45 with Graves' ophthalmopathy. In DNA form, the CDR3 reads TGTGCTAGTGGTTTGGTAACAAAACAGGAGAGCTCCTACAATGAGCAGTTCTTC. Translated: CASGLVTKQESSYNEQFF.